A single sample gave rise to the 27 T cell receptor beta chains below, sequenced in a study of T cells in Graves' hyperthyroidism and ophthalmopathy. Amplified TCR beta CDR3 regions derived from RNA transcripts. The HTBI set primed first-round TCR CDR3 RT-PCR. In TCRdb, the multiplex PCR reads were re-called with MiXCR into one record per CDR3 protein. The data show about 400,000 distinct CDR3 sequences, about 14% seen once. Sequenced input: blood. The receptors were sampled from a man between 18 and 35 years old with Graves' ophthalmopathy.

In this sample, this clonotype turned up many times. CDR3 nucleotide sequence: TGTGCCAATACGGACAGTAGGGGCAATGAGCAGTTCTTC. Amino acid sequence: CANTDSRGNEQFF. The rearrangement uses TRBV5-4 and TRBJ2-1; perhaps TRBD1 as D (6 bases). V was shortened by 9 bases and J by 6 bases, with 16 bases between the two germline ends. The CDR3 has 13 residues. Germline V gene data show CDR1 as SGHNT and CDR2 as YYREEE (reference sequence).

This clonotype was seen many times. The J gene is TRBJ1-2, the V gene TRBV2; D not certain. Trimming shortened V by 3 bases and J by 8 bases, and 10 bases separated the two germline ends. Germline values: CDR1 SNHLY, CDR2 FYNNEI. The CDR3 loop spans 12 amino acids. Here the CDR3 DNA reads TGTGCCAGCAGTGATGTGAGGGAAGGCTACACCTTC. It codes for CASSDVREGYTF. Full variable domain (outside the CDR3, taken from reference TRBV2 and TRBJ1-2): EPEVTQTPSHQVTQMGQEVILRCVPISNHLYFYWYRQILGQKVEFLVSFYNNEISEKSEIFDDQFSVERPDGSNFTLKIRSTKLEDSAMYFCASSDVREGYTFGSGTRLTVV.

In the case of this clonotype: This could be a read error, since a much larger clone is one nucleotide away. This rearrangement joins TRBV29-1 to TRBJ2-2; D is perhaps TRBD1 (6 bases). The germline V gene encodes CDR1 SQVTM and CDR2 ANQGSEA. The CDR3 loop spans 14 amino acids. Trimming took off 5 bases at V and 1 base at J, with 11 bases between the two ends. CDR3 nucleotide sequence: TGCAGCGTTATGGGGGCCGGGAACACCGGGGAGCTGTTTTTT. Translation: CSVMGAGNTGELFF.

The J gene is TRBJ1-3, the V gene TRBV6-1; the D gene is possibly TRBD1 (5 bases). With 5 bases removed from V and 7 bases from J, the gap between germline ends came to 24 bases. From germline, CDR1 is MNHNS and CDR2 SASEGT. The CDR3 loop spans 17 amino acids. The CDR3 nucleotides read TGTGCCAGCAGTACAATAGGCGATGGGGACCCACGGAACACCATATATTTT. Translation gives CASSTIGDGDPRNTIYF.

The table lists this clonotype with many counts. The V gene is TRBV12-3 or TRBV12-4, the J gene TRBJ2-7; 9 positions match TRBD2. The trim removed 1 base at V and 0 bases at J, leaving 10 bases unmatched. The CDR3 length is 18 residues. The CDR3 is CASSLDSGSAPGSYEQYF. The CDR3 DNA sequence: TGTGCCAGCAGTTTAGATAGCGGGAGCGCCCCAGGCTCCTACGAGCAGTACTTC.

There are many counts of this clonotype. The gene calls are TRBV5-1 and TRBJ2-2, with 9 bases lining up with TRBD2. Trimming took 4 bases from V and 4 from J; bases not matched to a gene: 8. The CDR3 loop spans 16 amino acids. Germline CDR1 and CDR2: SGHRS and YFSETQ. The CDR3, as DNA: TGCGCCAGCAGCGGAAAGGAGACTAGCGGCACCGGGGAGCTGTTTTTT. It encodes CASSGKETSGTGELFF.

This clonotype was observed many times. The rearrangement links TRBV20-1 to TRBJ2-5; D is unclear. This CDR3 spans 15 amino acids. V lost 0 bases, J lost 4 bases, and 15 bases lay in between. CDR1 and CDR2 (germline): DFQATT, SNEGSKA (reference sequence). The CDR3 sequence: CSARDGPAELETQYF. CDR3 coding DNA: TGCAGTGCTAGAGATGGTCCGGCAGAACTAGAGACCCAGTACTTC.

The J gene is TRBJ2-2, the V gene TRBV19; 13 bases are shared with TRBD2. Germline CDR1 LNHDA, CDR2 SQIVND (reference sequence). The J segment lost 0 bases and the V segment lost 5 bases, leaving 9 bases of the junction unmatched. The CDR3 is 19 amino acids. CDR3 nucleotides: TGTGCCAGTAGTGGGTTAGGGACTAGCGGGATCGCGAACACCGGGGAGCTGTTTTTT. It encodes CASSGLGTSGIANTGELFF.

A few counts support this clonotype. V and J are TRBV6-1 and TRBJ1-6; D uncertain. V was clipped by 5 bases and J by 8 bases, with 7 bases between them. The germline gives CDR1 MNHNS, CDR2 SASEGT. The CDR3 length is 12 residues. The CDR3 spells CASSKGYSPLHF. The CDR3 DNA is TGTGCCAGCAGTAAGGGATATTCACCCCTCCACTTT.

About this clonotype itself: Possible read error: a much larger clone is one base away. The chain combines TRBV20-1 with TRBJ2-5, with 9 bases aligning to TRBD2. The germline CDR1 and CDR2 sequences are DFQATT and SNEGSKA (reference sequence). This CDR3 contains 16 residues. CDR3 DNA: TGCAGTGCTAGAGGAGGTAGCGGGAGCATTGAAGAGACCCGGTACTTC. It is translated as CSARGGSGSIEETRYF.

This clonotype was counted ten times or more. The chain links TRBV2 to TRBJ2-2; D ambiguous. CDR1 is SNHLY and CDR2 is FYNNEI in the germline V gene. V lost 2 bases and J lost 1, with 5 bases in between. This CDR3 comprises 14 residues. The DNA of the CDR3 is TGTGCCAGCAGTGAACGACAGAACACCGGGGAGCTGTTTTTT. Its translation is CASSERQNTGELFF.

The CDR3 DNA reads TGTGCCAGCTCACTCCCGGAGGCAGATACGCAGTATTTT. The encoded protein is CASSLPEADTQYF. The chain couples TRBV18 to TRBJ2-3; D may be TRBD2 (5 bases). This CDR3 comprises 13 residues. In germline, CDR1 is KGHSH, CDR2 LQKENI. Trimming stripped 4 bases from V and 4 bases from J, with 9 bases between.

A word on this clonotype: This clone may be a read error of a much larger clone one base away. The V and J genes are TRBV27 and TRBJ2-7; D gene uncertain. Germline V CDR1 and CDR2: MNHEY, SMNVEV (reference sequence). The CDR3 contains 13 residues. The CDR3 bases are TGTGCCAGCAGTTTATCGTCAAACTACGACCAGTACTTC. Protein sequence: CASSLSSNYDQYF.

This clonotype was observed at least ten times. This chain joins TRBV10-3 and TRBJ1-4; 7 nucleotides line up with TRBD1. CDR1 ENHRY and CDR2 SYGVKD come from the germline V gene. J gave up 0 bases and V 6 bases, and 4 bases lay outside the gene matches. CDR3 size: 15 residues. CDR3 DNA sequence: TGTGCCATCAGCGGACAGGACGCAACTAATGAAAAACTGTTTTTT. This codes for CAISGQDATNEKLFF.

The table lists this clonotype with many counts. V gene TRBV7-9 combines with J gene TRBJ1-2; no definite D call. The germline V gene has CDR1 SEHNR and CDR2 FQNEAQ (reference sequence). This CDR3 has 11 amino acids. The V end lost 1 base, the J end lost 8 bases, and 5 bases lay between the germline ends. CDR3 region: CASSLGGGYTF. The DNA for the CDR3 is TGTGCCAGCAGCTTAGGCGGGGGCTACACCTTC.

This rearrangement joins TRBV5-1 to TRBJ2-5, with 8 bases lining up with TRBD1. V lost 1 base and J lost 5; bases outside the gene matches: 4. Germline V gene data show CDR1 as SGHRS and CDR2 as YFSETQ. The CDR3 length is 14 residues. The CDR3 bases are TGCGCCAGCAGCTTGCTAGGGGACAGGGAGACCCAGTACTTC. It encodes CASSLLGDRETQYF.

The chain joins TRBV6-2 or TRBV6-3 to TRBJ2-3; TRBD2 matches 11 bases. CDR1 is MNHEY and CDR2 is SVGEGT in the germline V gene. Losses at the gene ends were 6 bases for V and 3 bases for J; bases not matched to a gene: 26. This CDR3 comprises 22 residues. This CDR3 reads CASRDRGGLAGGVVHWTDTQYF. The CDR3 nucleotides are TGTGCCAGCAGGGACAGGGGAGGGCTAGCGGGGGGAGTTGTTCATTGGACAGATACGCAGTATTTT.

This clonotype was detected many times. The chain links TRBV10-2 to TRBJ2-7; TRBD2 matches 14 bases. The CDR3 spans 16 residues. Germline CDR1 WSHSY, CDR2 SAAADI. J lost 0 bases, V lost 6 bases, and 4 bases had no gene match. CDR3 protein: CASRGTSGGSSYEQYF. CDR3 in DNA: TGCGCCAGCAGAGGGACTAGCGGGGGTAGCTCCTACGAGCAGTACTTC.

This clonotype has a handful of counts. The CDR3 DNA sequence: TGTGCCAGCTCCCACGGTGGGAGCGGGATTGACGAGCAGTACTTC. Its protein is CASSHGGSGIDEQYF. The chain couples TRBV4-2 to TRBJ2-7; TRBD2 aligns across 7 bases. Germline V gene data show CDR1 as LGHNA and CDR2 as YNFKEQ. This CDR3 is 15 amino acids long. V lost 8 bases to trimming and J lost 5 bases; unmatched junction nucleotides: 15.

This clonotype was seen at least ten times. The rearrangement links TRBV6-5 to TRBJ1-2, with 8 bases lining up with TRBD1. CDR3 length equals 14 residues. V was clipped by 2 bases and J by 7 bases; unmatched bases: 6. The germline V gene has CDR1 MNHEY and CDR2 SVGAGI. The CDR3 loop reads CASSYVKTGAGYTF. CDR3 bases: TGTGCCAGCAGTTACGTAAAGACAGGGGCTGGCTACACCTTC.

The chain is built from TRBV4-1 and TRBJ1-3; the D is unclear. Germline CDR1 MGHRA, CDR2 YSYEKL. This CDR3 spans 18 amino acids. V gave up 0 bases and J gave up 4 bases, with 19 bases separating them. CDR3 residues: CASSQDPREGTAGNTIYF. In nucleotides, the CDR3 is TGCGCCAGCAGCCAAGATCCAAGGGAGGGTACAGCCGGAAACACCATATATTTT.

This clonotype was observed at least ten times. The CDR3 DNA reads TGTGCCATCAGTGAGGGGGGCCAAAACATTCAGTACTTC. Its translation is CAISEGGQNIQYF. The chain carries TRBV10-3 and TRBJ2-4, with D possibly being TRBD1 (6 bases). Trimming removed 2 bases at V and 5 bases at J, with 7 bases between. CDR3 size: 13 residues. Germline CDR1 ENHRY, CDR2 SYGVKD.

This clonotype has a count of ten or more. Its ends do not fully match the called genes, so a read error is possible. The V gene is TRBV24-1, the J gene TRBJ2-2, with D perhaps matching TRBD1 or TRBD2 (5 bases each). CDR1 and CDR2 (germline): KGHDR, SFDVKD. The length of the CDR3 is 16 residues. This CDR3 reads CATSGTQGENTGELFF. CDR3 sequence (DNA): TGTGCCACGAGTGGTACCCAGGGAGAGAACACCGGGGAGCTGTTTTTT.

This clonotype was counted ten times or more. The chain combines TRBV3-1 with TRBJ1-5; D is unclear. Germline values: CDR1 LGHDT, CDR2 YNNKEL (reference sequence). This CDR3 contains 13 residues. V lost 1 base and J 7 bases, leaving 8 bases between the germline ends. The CDR3 DNA sequence: TGTGCCAGCAGCCAAGGTGCTCAACAGCCCCAGCATTTT. Amino acid sequence: CASSQGAQQPQHF.

This clonotype was detected ten times or more. The rearrangement uses TRBV19 and TRBJ2-7; D might be TRBD2 (5 bases). This CDR3 is 13 amino acids long. V lost 4 bases, J lost 2 bases, and 9 bases lay in between. Germline V gene lookup returns CDR1 LNHDA and CDR2 SQIVND (reference sequence). The chain's CDR3 is CASSKTGTYEQYF. The DNA for the CDR3 is TGTGCCAGTAGTAAGACGGGAACCTACGAGCAGTACTTC.

This clonotype was counted many times. The chain is built from TRBV12-3 or TRBV12-4 and TRBJ2-5; TRBD2 matches 7 bases. V dropped 3 bases and J dropped 5; count of bases not matched to a gene: 12. The CDR3 runs to 16 residues. The CDR3 nucleotides read TGTGCCAGCAGTTTGGGTGCGGGAGTTGGTTATGAGACCCAGTACTTC. It translates to CASSLGAGVGYETQYF.

This clonotype came up many times. The chain has TRBV3-1 and TRBJ2-4; D is uncertain. Germline CDR1 is LGHDT and CDR2 is YNNKEL (reference sequence). There are 13 residues in the CDR3. The V end was cut by 8 bases, the J end by 0 bases, with 8 bases between. The DNA of the CDR3 is TGTGCCAGCGGGGTACTAGCCAAAAACATTCAGTACTTC. It translates to CASGVLAKNIQYF. The entire variable domain, with the rest obtained from reference TRBV3-1 and TRBJ2-4, is as follows: DTAVSQTPKYLVTQMGNDKSIKCEQNLGHDTMYWYKQDSKKFLKIMFSYNNKELIINETVPNRFSPKSPDKAHLNLHINSLELGDSAVYFCASGVLAKNIQYFGAGTRLSVL.